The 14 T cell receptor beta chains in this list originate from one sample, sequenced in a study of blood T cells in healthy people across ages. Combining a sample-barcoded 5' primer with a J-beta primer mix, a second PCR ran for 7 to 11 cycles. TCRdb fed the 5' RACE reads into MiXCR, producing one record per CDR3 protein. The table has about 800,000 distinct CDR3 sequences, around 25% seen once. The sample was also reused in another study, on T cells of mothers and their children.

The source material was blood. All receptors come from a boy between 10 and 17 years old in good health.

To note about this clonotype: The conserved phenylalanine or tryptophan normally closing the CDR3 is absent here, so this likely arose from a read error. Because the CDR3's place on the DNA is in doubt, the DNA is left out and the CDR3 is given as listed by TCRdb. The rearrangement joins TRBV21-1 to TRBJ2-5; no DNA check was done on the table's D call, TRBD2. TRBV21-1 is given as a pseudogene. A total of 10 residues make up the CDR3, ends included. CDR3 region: CASSKILGLV.

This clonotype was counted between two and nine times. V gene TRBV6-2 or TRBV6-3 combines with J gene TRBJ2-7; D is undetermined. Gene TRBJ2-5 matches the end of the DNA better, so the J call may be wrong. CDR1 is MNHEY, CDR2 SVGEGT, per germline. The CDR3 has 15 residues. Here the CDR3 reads CASSYPSGAKETQYF. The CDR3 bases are TGTGCCAGCAGTTACCCGTCAGGAGCCAAGGAGACCCAGTACTTC.

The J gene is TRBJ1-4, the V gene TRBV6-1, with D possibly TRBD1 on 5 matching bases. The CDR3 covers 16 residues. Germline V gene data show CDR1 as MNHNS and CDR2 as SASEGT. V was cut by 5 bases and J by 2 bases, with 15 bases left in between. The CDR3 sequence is CASSPSGGDTNEKLFF. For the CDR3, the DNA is TGTGCCAGCAGTCCCAGTGGAGGGGATACTAATGAAAAACTGTTTTTT.

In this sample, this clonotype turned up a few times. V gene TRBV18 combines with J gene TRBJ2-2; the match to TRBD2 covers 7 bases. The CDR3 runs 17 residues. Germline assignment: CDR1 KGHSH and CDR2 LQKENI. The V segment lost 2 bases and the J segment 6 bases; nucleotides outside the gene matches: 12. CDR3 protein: CASSPSFQGLVSGELFF. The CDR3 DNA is TGTGCCAGCTCACCAAGTTTTCAAGGACTAGTTTCCGGGGAGCTGTTTTTT.

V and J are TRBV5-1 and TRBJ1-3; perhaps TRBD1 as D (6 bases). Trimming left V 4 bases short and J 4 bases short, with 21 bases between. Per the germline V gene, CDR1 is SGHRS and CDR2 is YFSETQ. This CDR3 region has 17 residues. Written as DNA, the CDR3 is TGCGCCAGCAGCCCGGACAGCCTACGTTCTCTGGGAAACACCATATATTTT. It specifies CASSPDSLRSLGNTIYF.

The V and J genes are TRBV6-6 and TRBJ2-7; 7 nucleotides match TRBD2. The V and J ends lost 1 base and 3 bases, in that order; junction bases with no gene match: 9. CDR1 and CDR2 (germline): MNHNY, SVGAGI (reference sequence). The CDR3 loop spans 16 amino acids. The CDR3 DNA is TGTGCCAGCAGTTACTTTCTTCCTAGGGAGGGCTACGAGCAGTACTTC. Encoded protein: CASSYFLPREGYEQYF.

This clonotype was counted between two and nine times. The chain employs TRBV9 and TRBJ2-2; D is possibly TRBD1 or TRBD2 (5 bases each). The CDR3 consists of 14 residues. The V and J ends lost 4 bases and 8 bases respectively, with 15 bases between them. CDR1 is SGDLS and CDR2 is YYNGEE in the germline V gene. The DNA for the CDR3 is TGTGCCAGCAGCCGGGACGTGATCTATGGGGAGCTGTTTTTT. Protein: CASSRDVIYGELFF.

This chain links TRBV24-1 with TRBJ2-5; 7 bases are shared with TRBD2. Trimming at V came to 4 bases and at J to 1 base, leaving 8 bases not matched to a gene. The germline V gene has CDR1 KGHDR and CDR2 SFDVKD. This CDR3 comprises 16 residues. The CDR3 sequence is CATSDNRDYGQETQYF. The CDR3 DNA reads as TGTGCCACCAGTGACAACCGGGACTACGGCCAAGAGACCCAGTACTTC.

The DNA for the CDR3 is TGTGCCAGCAGCCCTTTTTCTCGGGATCAAGAGACCCAGTACTTC. Translating gives CASSPFSRDQETQYF. The chain combines TRBV7-2 with TRBJ2-5, with a tentative D call TRBD2 (5 bases). Germline V gene data show CDR1 as SGHTA and CDR2 as FQGNSA. The V gene lost 5 bases and the J gene lost 2 bases, with 15 bases spanning the gap. The CDR3 is made up of 15 amino acids.

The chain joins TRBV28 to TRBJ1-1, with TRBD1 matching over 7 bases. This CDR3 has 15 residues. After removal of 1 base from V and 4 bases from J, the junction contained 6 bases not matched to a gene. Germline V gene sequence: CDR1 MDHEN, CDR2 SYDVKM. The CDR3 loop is CASSLSARGSTEAFF. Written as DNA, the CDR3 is TGTGCCAGCAGTTTATCGGCCAGGGGGTCCACTGAAGCTTTCTTT.

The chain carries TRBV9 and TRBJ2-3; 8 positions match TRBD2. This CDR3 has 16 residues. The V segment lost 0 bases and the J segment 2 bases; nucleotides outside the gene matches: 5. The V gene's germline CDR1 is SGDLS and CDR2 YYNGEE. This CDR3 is CASSVGTSGFTDTQYF. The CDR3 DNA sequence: TGTGCCAGCAGCGTAGGCACTAGCGGATTCACAGATACGCAGTATTTT.

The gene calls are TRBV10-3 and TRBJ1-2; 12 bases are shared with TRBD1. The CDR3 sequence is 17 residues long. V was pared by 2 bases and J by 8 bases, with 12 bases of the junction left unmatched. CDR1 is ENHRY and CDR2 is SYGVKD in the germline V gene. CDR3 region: CAISEGPGQGASGGYTF. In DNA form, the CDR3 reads TGTGCCATCAGTGAGGGGCCGGGACAGGGGGCGTCTGGAGGCTACACCTTC.

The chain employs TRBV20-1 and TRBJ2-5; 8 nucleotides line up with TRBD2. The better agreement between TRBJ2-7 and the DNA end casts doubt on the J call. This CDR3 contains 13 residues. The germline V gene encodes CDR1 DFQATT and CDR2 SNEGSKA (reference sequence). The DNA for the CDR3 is TGCAGTGCTAAGCGGGAGTACTCCTACGAGCAGTACTTC. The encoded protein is CSAKREYSYEQYF.

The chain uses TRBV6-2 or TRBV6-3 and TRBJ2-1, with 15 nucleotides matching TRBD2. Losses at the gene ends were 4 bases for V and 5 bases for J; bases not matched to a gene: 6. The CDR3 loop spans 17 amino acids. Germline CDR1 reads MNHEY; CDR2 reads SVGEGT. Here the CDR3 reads CASSSLGLAGGHNEQFF. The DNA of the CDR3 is TGTGCCAGCAGTTCCCTCGGACTAGCGGGAGGGCACAATGAGCAGTTCTTC.